The sequence of this T cell receptor beta chain was determined in a study of blood T cell repertoires in COVID-19. Study-level background: Specimens from acute and convalescent COVID-19 originated in the United States, Italy and Spain. Sources were T cells, B-cell-depleted T cells, or PBMCs; the material itself was cDNA or gDNA.

Trimming removed 3 bases from V and 4 bases from J, with 19 bases in between. There are 17 residues in the CDR3. Germline V gene sequence: CDR1 LGHDT, CDR2 YNNKEL (reference sequence). Original methodology: For nucleated cells, counts were estimated from reference gene primer amplification. Profiling relied on immunoSEQ multiplex PCR, and the TCRdb table lists in-frame clones only, not all of them. V and J calls and clone size come straight from that table; D and trimming were deduced from the DNA. The sample has 150,000 to 160,000 clones; 80% are singletons. Specimen: peripheral blood. The chain recombines TRBV3-1 (or the pseudogene TRBV3-2) with TRBJ1-5; D is perhaps TRBD1 (6 bases). The origin of this receptor is a man in his sixties with acute or convalescent COVID-19. CDR3 nucleotide sequence: TGTGCCAGCAGCCACAGGCGATACAGGGTACGGAATCAGCCCCAGCATTTT. Translation: CASSHRRYRVRNQPQHF.